This T cell receptor (beta chain) was identified during a study of T cell responses to AZD1222 COVID-19 vaccine. Profiling relied on immunoSEQ multiplex PCR, and the TCRdb table lists in-frame clones only, not all of them. The profile shows more than 60,000 clones, about 85% of them singletons. The CDR3 has 12 residues. Trimming cost V 2 bases and J 7 bases; bases outside gene matches: 4. The germline V gene has CDR1 GTSNPN and CDR2 SVGIG (reference sequence). Source: peripheral blood, taken on day 0 of AZD1222 vaccination. V and J are TRBV30 and TRBJ1-2; 7 bases line up with TRBD1. This sequence originates from an adult in good health. CDR3 loop: CAWSSDRAGYTF. The CDR3 nucleotides are TGTGCCTGGAGTTCAGACAGGGCTGGCTACACCTTC.